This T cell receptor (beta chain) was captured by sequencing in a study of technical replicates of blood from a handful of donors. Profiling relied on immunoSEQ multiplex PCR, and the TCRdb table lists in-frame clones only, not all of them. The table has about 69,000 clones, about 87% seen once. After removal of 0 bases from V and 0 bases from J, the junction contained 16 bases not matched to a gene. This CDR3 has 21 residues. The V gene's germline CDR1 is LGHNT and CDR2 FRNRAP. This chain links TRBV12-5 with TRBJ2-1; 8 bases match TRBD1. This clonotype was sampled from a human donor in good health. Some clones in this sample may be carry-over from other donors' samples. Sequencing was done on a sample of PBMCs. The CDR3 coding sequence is TGTGCTAGTGGTTTGGTAAGGCAGGGGGCTCCCCTTTTAAGCTCCTACAATGAGCAGTTCTTC. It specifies CASGLVRQGAPLLSSYNEQFF.